This passage covers 20 T cell receptor beta chains from one sample sequenced in a study of identical twins. Each CDR3 protein is one row after TCRdb ran MiXCR on the 5' RACE reads. The repertoire holds approximately 500,000 distinct CDR3 sequences, 20% to 30% seen once, with about 3% in the top ten. This same sample was also part of a study on T cells expressing NK-cell markers.

The sequencing input was CD4+ T cells sorted from blood. Receptors were obtained from a woman between 18 and 29 years old in good health.

This clonotype turned up a few times. The V gene is TRBV3-1, the J gene TRBJ1-1; 10 positions agree with TRBD1. CDR3 length equals 15 residues. Germline CDR1 reads LGHDT; CDR2 reads YNNKEL (reference sequence). V shed 7 bases, J shed 3 bases, and the junction held 8 bases outside the gene matches. The DNA for the CDR3 is TGTGCCAGCACCCATCGGACAGGGGGTCACACTGAAGCTTTCTTT. It encodes CASTHRTGGHTEAFF.

In its sample, this clonotype was seen a few times. J is TRBJ2-1 and V is TRBV15; no definite D call. Between the trimmed V and J ends, which lost 2 bases and 4 bases, there was a span of 3 bases. CDR3 size: 12 residues. The V gene's germline CDR1 is LNHNV and CDR2 YYDKDF (reference sequence). The CDR3 coding sequence is TGTGCCACCAGCAGACGTTACAATGAGCAGTTCTTC. Translated: CATSRRYNEQFF.

This clonotype was detected only a few times. V is TRBV20-1 and J is TRBJ2-1; 15 positions match TRBD2. The CDR3 extends over 13 amino acids. The V gene end was trimmed by 3 bases and the J gene end by 15 bases; junction bases not matched to a gene: 6. Germline-derived CDR1 and CDR2 are DFQATT and SNEGSKA (reference sequence). CDR3 loop: CSASKGLAGGSFF. CDR3 nucleotides: TGCAGTGCTAGTAAAGGACTAGCGGGAGGGTCGTTCTTC.

This chain connects TRBV29-1 to TRBJ1-2, with D unresolved. Germline CDR1 and CDR2: SQVTM and ANQGSEA. The ends were cut back, 3 bases at V and 5 bases at J, with 10 bases in the middle. This CDR3 contains 12 residues. This CDR3 reads CSVDLGVYGYTF. Written as DNA, the CDR3 is TGCAGCGTTGATCTAGGAGTTTATGGCTACACCTTC.

V usage is TRBV12-3 or TRBV12-4 and J usage is TRBJ2-2, with TRBD1 identical over 7 bases. This CDR3 has 15 amino acids. The ends lost 7 bases at V and 1 base at J; junction bases unmatched: 6. CDR3 bases: TGTGCCAGCATTCAGGGGGTTTTGAACACCGGGGAGCTGTTTTTT. This encodes CASIQGVLNTGELFF.

The chain employs TRBV2 and TRBJ1-3; D is uncertain. CDR1 and CDR2 (germline): SNHLY, FYNNEI. The ends were cut back, 9 bases at V and 0 bases at J, with 6 bases in the middle. This CDR3 region has 12 residues. CDR3 sequence reads: CARQISGNTIYF. The DNA of the CDR3 is TGTGCCAGACAGATCTCTGGAAACACCATATATTTT.

The chain employs TRBV21-1 and TRBJ2-7. TRBV21-1 is reported as a pseudogene. This CDR3 is built from 13 residues. CDR3: CASSTQDEYEQYF. The CDR3 DNA reads as TGTGCCAGCAGCACCCAAGACGAATACGAGCAGTACTTC.

This clonotype was seen a few times. The gene calls are TRBV18 and TRBJ2-1; 15 bases map to TRBD2. V trimming: 3 bases; J trimming: 7 bases; junction bases outside the gene matches: 7. Germline V gives CDR1 KGHSH, CDR2 LQKENI. The CDR3 contains 17 residues. Here the CDR3 DNA reads TGTGCCAGCTCACCTGGGACTAGCGGGAGGTCTAGGAATGAGCAGTTCTTC. Translating gives CASSPGTSGRSRNEQFF.

The gene calls are TRBV18 and TRBJ2-7; 8 bases are a match to TRBD1. This CDR3 region has 15 residues. Germline CDR1 reads KGHSH; CDR2 reads LQKENI. After removal of 6 bases from V and 2 bases from J, the junction contained 9 bases not matched to a gene. The DNA of the CDR3 is TGTGCCAGCTCCCTCATGGGACAGGCGCCCTACGAGCAGTACTTC. Protein product: CASSLMGQAPYEQYF.

J is TRBJ1-6 and V is TRBV3-1; 9 bases are shared with TRBD1. This CDR3 contains 16 residues. J lost 10 bases, V lost 0 bases, and 7 bases had no gene match. Germline V lookup: CDR1 LGHDT, CDR2 YNNKEL (reference sequence). The CDR3 region is CASSQDKGQGASPLHF. The CDR3 region has the DNA TGTGCCAGCAGCCAAGATAAGGGACAGGGTGCATCACCCCTCCACTTT.

The gene calls are TRBV20-1 and TRBJ2-5; TRBD1 matches at 9 bases. V shed 5 bases and J 6 bases; nucleotides not matched to a gene: 4. The CDR3 contains 12 residues. The germline V gene has CDR1 DFQATT and CDR2 SNEGSKA (reference sequence). The CDR3 DNA sequence: TGCAGTGCTCGACAGGGGGGGCAGACCCAGTACTTC. This sequence encodes CSARQGGQTQYF.

This clonotype was seen more than once but under ten times. The CDR3 sequence is CSAPPTSGISPRETQYF. The CDR3 bases are TGCAGTGCTCCACCAACTAGCGGGATATCCCCCCGGGAGACCCAGTACTTC. The chain combines TRBV20-1 with TRBJ2-5; 10 bases are shared with TRBD2. V lost 5 bases and J lost 5; bases outside the gene matches: 17. The germline V gene has CDR1 DFQATT and CDR2 SNEGSKA (reference sequence). CDR3 length: 17 residues.

This rearrangement joins TRBV6-5 to TRBJ2-7; D is ambiguous. The CDR3 runs to 14 residues. From germline, CDR1 is MNHEY and CDR2 SVGAGI. Trimming removed 0 bases at V and 1 base at J, with 7 bases between. The CDR3 here is CASSYSFGSYEQYF. CDR3 DNA sequence: TGTGCCAGCAGTTACTCCTTCGGATCCTACGAGCAGTACTTC.

This clonotype was found a few times. The V gene is TRBV20-1, the J gene TRBJ2-7; 11 bases match TRBD2. V dropped 5 bases and J dropped 3; count of bases not matched to a gene: 9. CDR3 length: 15 residues. Germline assignment: CDR1 DFQATT and CDR2 SNEGSKA (reference sequence). The CDR3 sequence: CSAPQPGTSGYEQYF. DNA of the CDR3: TGCAGTGCTCCCCAACCCGGGACTAGCGGCTACGAGCAGTACTTC.

This clonotype was seen more than once but under ten times. The chain links TRBV6-1 to TRBJ2-2; 8 bases map to TRBD1. CDR1 MNHNS and CDR2 SASEGT come from the germline V gene. The CDR3 has 15 amino acids. V shed 3 bases, J shed 5 bases, and the junction held 5 bases outside the gene matches. The CDR3 spells CASSDRQGRTGELFF. The CDR3 DNA reads TGTGCCAGCAGTGACCGACAGGGGAGGACCGGGGAGCTGTTTTTT.

This clonotype was seen a handful of times. The chain is built from TRBV3-1 and TRBJ2-3, with 8 positions matching TRBD1. There are 15 residues in the CDR3. Germline-derived CDR1 and CDR2 are LGHDT and YNNKEL (reference sequence). J gave up 6 bases and V 7 bases, and 12 bases lay outside the gene matches. The CDR3 nucleotides are TGTGCCAGCACCCCGGGACAGGCTATTGACGATACGCAGTATTTT. It translates to CASTPGQAIDDTQYF.

This clonotype was seen repeatedly, ten times or more. CDR3 amino acids: CSVFAGANEQFF. The CDR3 region has the DNA TGCAGCGTTTTCGCGGGAGCCAATGAGCAGTTCTTC. The chain uses TRBV29-1 and TRBJ2-1, with 7 bases identical to TRBD2. Per germline, CDR1 SQVTM and CDR2 ANQGSEA. This CDR3 has 12 amino acids. Trimming cost V 5 bases and J 6 bases; bases outside gene matches: 4.

The chain links TRBV20-1 to TRBJ2-1, with 7 nucleotides matching TRBD2. The junction had 0 bases not matched to a gene; V was cut back by 3 bases and J by 4 bases. Germline V gene data show CDR1 as DFQATT and CDR2 as SNEGSKA (reference sequence). The CDR3 is 12 residues long. The CDR3 DNA reads as TGCAGTGCTAGGGGGGGGTACAATGAGCAGTTCTTC. Protein sequence: CSARGGYNEQFF.

The chain couples TRBV7-2 to TRBJ2-7; 8 bases align to TRBD2. V lost 3 bases to trimming and J lost 1 base; unmatched junction nucleotides: 5. This CDR3 spans 15 amino acids. The V gene's germline CDR1 is SGHTA and CDR2 FQGNSA. The CDR3 DNA reads as TGTGCCAGCAGCTTCAAGCGGGAGAGATCCTACGAGCAGTACTTC. This translates into CASSFKRERSYEQYF.

This clonotype was recorded at least ten times. This chain connects TRBV5-1 to TRBJ1-2, with D unresolved. Deletions cut 0 bases from V and 4 bases from J, with 7 bases between. The CDR3 runs to 13 residues. Germline CDR1 SGHRS, CDR2 YFSETQ. CDR3 bases: TGCGCCAGCAGCTTGGGGGATCCCTATGGCTACACCTTC. Protein: CASSLGDPYGYTF.